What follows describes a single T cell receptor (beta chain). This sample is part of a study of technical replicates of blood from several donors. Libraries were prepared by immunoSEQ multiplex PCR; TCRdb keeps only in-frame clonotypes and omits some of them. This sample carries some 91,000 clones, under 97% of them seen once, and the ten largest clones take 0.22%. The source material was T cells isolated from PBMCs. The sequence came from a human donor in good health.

The CDR3: CASSLSGETQYF. The DNA of the CDR3 is TGTGCCAGCAGTTTGAGCGGAGAGACCCAGTACTTC. The chain links TRBV2 to TRBJ2-5, with D perhaps matching TRBD2 (5 bases). The CDR3 spans 12 residues. Germline V CDR1 and CDR2: SNHLY, FYNNEI. Trimming took 5 bases from V and 4 from J, leaving 8 bases between them. Full variable domain (remainder filled in from reference TRBV2 and TRBJ2-5): EPEVTQTPSHQVTQMGQEVILRCVPISNHLYFYWYRQILGQKVEFLVSFYNNEISEKSEIFDDQFSVERPDGSNFTLKIRSTKLEDSAMYFCASSLSGETQYFGPGTRLLVL.